These T cell receptor beta chains were read from a single sample in a study of cytomegalovirus exposure and HLA in healthy donors. The assay was immunoSEQ multiplex PCR, and TCRdb's table has in-frame clones only and misses some. The table includes around 150,000 clones, 80% detected once. Sequenced material: PBMCs. These TCRs come from a man aged 40-49 years in good health and CMV-seropositive. The CDR3 runs from the conserved cysteine through the conserved F or W. The D gene is left open where the match is weak. For some rows the clone size is stated as once, few or many, or as a class when expanded; others skip it.

CDR3,DNA,size,V,D,J
CASSTHETDSNYGYTF,TGTGCCAGTAGTACCCACGAGACAGATTCTAACTATGGCTACACCTTC,-,TRBV19,-,TRBJ1-2
CSAETGGGQPQHF,TGCAGCGCCGAGACAGGGGGCGGTCAGCCCCAGCATTTT,-,TRBV29-1,TRBD1,TRBJ1-5
CASSSNRPGDYEQYF,TGTGCCAGCAGTTCCAATAGGCCGGGAGATTACGAGCAGTACTTC,few,TRBV6-5,-,TRBJ2-7
CASSYQQGTDTQYF,TGTGCCAGCAGCTATCAGCAGGGCACAGATACGCAGTATTTT,-,TRBV13,-,TRBJ2-3
CASRARESTDTQYF,TGTGCCAGCAGAGCGCGGGAGTCCACAGATACGCAGTATTTT,once,TRBV6-1,TRBD2,TRBJ2-3
CASELAGSTDTQYF,TGTGCCAGCGAGCTAGCGGGGAGCACAGATACGCAGTATTTT,-,TRBV7-2,TRBD2,TRBJ2-3
CASSFLGQKAFF,TGTGCCAGCAGCTTCCTGGGACAGAAAGCTTTCTTT,-,TRBV7-9,TRBD1,TRBJ1-1
CASSPGTGATDTQYF,TGTGCCAGCAGTCCCGGGACAGGGGCTACAGATACGCAGTATTTT,-,TRBV11-2,TRBD1,TRBJ2-3
CASSPRTGGNSPLHF,TGTGCCAGCAGCCCTAGGACAGGGGGTAATTCACCCCTCCACTTT,-,TRBV7-6,TRBD1,TRBJ1-6
CASSLRVNEKLFF,TGTGCCAGCAGCTTACGGGTGAATGAAAAACTGTTTTTT,-,TRBV7-8,-,TRBJ1-4
CAWVAGDGELFF,TGTGCCTGGGTAGCAGGGGACGGGGAGCTGTTTTTT,-,TRBV30,-,TRBJ2-2
CASSLGQRSYEQYF,TGTGCCAGCAGTCTAGGACAGCGCTCCTACGAGCAGTACTTC,-,TRBV6-1,-,TRBJ2-7
CASSDPGQGNYGYTF,TGTGCCAGCAGTGACCCGGGACAGGGAAACTATGGCTACACCTTC,-,TRBV27,TRBD1,TRBJ1-2
CASRWAMNTEAFF,TGTGCCAGTAGGTGGGCCATGAACACTGAAGCTTTCTTT,-,TRBV19,-,TRBJ1-1
CASSLETYSYEQYF,TGTGCCAGCAGCTTAGAAACATACTCCTACGAGCAGTACTTC,-,TRBV11-3,-,TRBJ2-7
CASSASPMGQGFSPLHF,TGTGCCAGCAGTGCTTCCCCAATGGGACAGGGGTTTTCACCCCTCCACTTT,-,TRBV6-1,TRBD1,TRBJ1-6
CASSLGAGGNYEQYF,TGTGCTAGCAGCTTAGGGGCAGGGGGGAACTACGAGCAGTACTTC,-,TRBV7-7,-,TRBJ2-7
CASSFTGEDGELFF,TGTGCCAGCAGTTTTACAGGGGAGGACGGGGAGCTGTTTTTT,-,TRBV27,-,TRBJ2-2
CASSPGAGEVSEQFF,TGTGCCAGCAGCCCGGGAGCGGGAGAGGTGAGTGAGCAGTTCTTC,-,TRBV9,TRBD2,TRBJ2-1
CASSRPSGSGNEQFF,TGTGCCAGCAGTCGACCTAGCGGGAGTGGCAATGAGCAGTTCTTC,-,TRBV6-5,TRBD2,TRBJ2-1
CASSQEGNRAQGIGYTF,TGCGCCAGCAGCCAAGAGGGAAATCGGGCCCAGGGCATTGGCTACACCTTC,few,TRBV4-3,-,TRBJ1-2
CASSDGGLSRNYGYTF,TGCGCCAGCAGTGATGGGGGACTATCTAGAAACTATGGCTACACCTTC,-,TRBV10-1,-,TRBJ1-2